This T cell receptor beta chain was sequenced for a study of early stage breast cancer tumors. Using immunoSEQ multiplex PCR, the repertoire was profiled, and TCRdb retains in-frame clones only, with some absent. The sample lists 44,000 or so clones, approximately 80% occurring once. The sequence derives from a person aged 45-60 years with breast cancer. The sample consisted of blood.

CDR3 in amino acids: CASSLTGEPTNTGELFF. The CDR3 nucleotides are TGCGCCAGCAGCTTGACAGGGGAACCTACGAACACCGGGGAGCTGTTTTTT. The V gene is TRBV5-1, the J gene TRBJ2-2, with 7 bases identical to TRBD1. The trim removed 1 base at V and 0 bases at J, leaving 6 bases unmatched. The CDR3 is 17 residues long. The germline V gene has CDR1 SGHRS and CDR2 YFSETQ.